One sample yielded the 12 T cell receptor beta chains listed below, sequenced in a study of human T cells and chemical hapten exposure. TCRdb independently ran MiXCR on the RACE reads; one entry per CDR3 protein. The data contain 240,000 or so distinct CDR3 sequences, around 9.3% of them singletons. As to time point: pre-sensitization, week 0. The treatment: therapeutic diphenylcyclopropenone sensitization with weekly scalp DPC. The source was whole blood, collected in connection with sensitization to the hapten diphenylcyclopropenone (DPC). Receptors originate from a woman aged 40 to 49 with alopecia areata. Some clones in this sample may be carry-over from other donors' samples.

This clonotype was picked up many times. The CDR3 spells CASSPEMNTEAFF. The DNA of the CDR3 is TGTGCCAGCAGTCCGGAGATGAACACTGAAGCTTTCTTT. The chain couples TRBV28 to TRBJ1-1; D unresolved. Germline V gene sequence: CDR1 MDHEN, CDR2 SYDVKM. Trimming removed 5 bases at V and 0 bases at J, with 7 bases between. The CDR3 is 13 amino acids.

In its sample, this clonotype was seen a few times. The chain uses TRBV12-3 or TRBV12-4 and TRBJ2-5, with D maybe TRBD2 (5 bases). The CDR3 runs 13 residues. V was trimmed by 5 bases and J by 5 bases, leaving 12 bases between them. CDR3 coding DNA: TGTGCCAGCAGTGTGAGGGTTAGGGAGACCCAGTACTTC. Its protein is CASSVRVRETQYF.

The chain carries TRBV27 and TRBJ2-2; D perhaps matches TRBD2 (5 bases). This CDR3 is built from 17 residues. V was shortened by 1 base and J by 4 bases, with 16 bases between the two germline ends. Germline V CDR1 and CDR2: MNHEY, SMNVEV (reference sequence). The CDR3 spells CASSLFGERLSTGELFF. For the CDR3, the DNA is TGTGCCAGCAGTTTATTCGGGGAGCGGCTGTCCACCGGGGAGCTGTTTTTT.

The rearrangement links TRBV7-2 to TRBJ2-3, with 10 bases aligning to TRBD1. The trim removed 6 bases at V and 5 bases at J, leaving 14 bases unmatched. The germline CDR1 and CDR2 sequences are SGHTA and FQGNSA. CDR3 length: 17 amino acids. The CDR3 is CASRTFSTGGRGDTQYF. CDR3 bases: TGTGCCAGCAGGACCTTTTCGACAGGGGGCAGGGGAGATACGCAGTATTTT.

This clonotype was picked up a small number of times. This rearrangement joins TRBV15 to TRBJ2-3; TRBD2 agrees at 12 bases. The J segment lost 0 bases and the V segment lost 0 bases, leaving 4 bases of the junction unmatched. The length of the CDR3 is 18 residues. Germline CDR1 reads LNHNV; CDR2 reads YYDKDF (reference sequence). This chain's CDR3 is CATSRDRTSGISTDTQYF. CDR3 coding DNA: TGTGCCACCAGCAGAGATAGGACTAGCGGGATTAGCACAGATACGCAGTATTTT.

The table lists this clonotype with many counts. The CDR3 reads CASKGGKGSYNEQFF. Written as DNA, the CDR3 is TGTGCCAGCAAGGGGGGGAAGGGCTCGTACAATGAGCAGTTCTTC. V gene TRBV12-3 or TRBV12-4 combines with J gene TRBJ2-1, with D perhaps matching TRBD2 (7 bases). V dropped 7 bases and J dropped 4 bases, with 17 bases sitting between them. This CDR3 is 15 amino acids long.

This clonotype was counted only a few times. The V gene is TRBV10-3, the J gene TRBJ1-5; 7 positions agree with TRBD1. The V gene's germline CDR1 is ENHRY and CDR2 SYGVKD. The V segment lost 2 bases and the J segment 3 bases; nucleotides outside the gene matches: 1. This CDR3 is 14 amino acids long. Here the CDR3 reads CAISEGTDNQPQHF. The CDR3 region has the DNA TGTGCCATCAGTGAGGGGACAGACAATCAGCCCCAGCATTTT.

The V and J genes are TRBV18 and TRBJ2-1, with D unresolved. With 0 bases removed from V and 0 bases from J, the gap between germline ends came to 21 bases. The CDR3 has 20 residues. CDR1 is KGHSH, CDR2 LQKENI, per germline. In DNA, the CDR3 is TGTGCCAGCTCACCACCGTATGAACAGACAAAGCCCTTCTCCTACAATGAGCAGTTCTTC. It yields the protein CASSPPYEQTKPFSYNEQFF.

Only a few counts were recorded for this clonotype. The CDR3 loop is CASSLYAGRVVADTQYF. The CDR3 DNA reads TGTGCCAGCAGCTTGTACGCGGGGCGTGTGGTTGCAGATACGCAGTATTTT. The V gene is TRBV5-8, the J gene TRBJ2-3; TRBD2 is a possible D gene (6 bases). CDR1 and CDR2 (germline): SGHTS, YDEGEE. This CDR3 region has 17 residues. Between the trimmed V and J ends, which lost 1 base and 4 bases, there was a span of 19 bases.

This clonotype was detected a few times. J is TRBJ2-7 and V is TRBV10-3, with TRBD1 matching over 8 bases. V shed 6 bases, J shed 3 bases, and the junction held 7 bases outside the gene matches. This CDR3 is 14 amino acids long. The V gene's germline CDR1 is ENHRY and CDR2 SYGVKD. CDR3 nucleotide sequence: TGTGCCATCAGCCCGGGACAGGACATCTACGAGCAGTACTTC. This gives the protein CAISPGQDIYEQYF.

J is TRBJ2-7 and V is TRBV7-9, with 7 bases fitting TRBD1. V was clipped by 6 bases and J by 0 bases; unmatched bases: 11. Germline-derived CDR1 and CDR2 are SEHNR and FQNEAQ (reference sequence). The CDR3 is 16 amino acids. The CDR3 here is CASRPGDRALSYEQYF. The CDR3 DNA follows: TGTGCCAGCAGACCAGGAGACAGGGCCCTCTCCTACGAGCAGTACTTC.

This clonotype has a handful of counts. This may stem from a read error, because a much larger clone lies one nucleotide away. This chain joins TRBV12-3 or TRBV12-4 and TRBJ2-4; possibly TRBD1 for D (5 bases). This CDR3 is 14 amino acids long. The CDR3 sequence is CASILIAGLEIQYF. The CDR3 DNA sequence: TGTGCCAGCATTTTAATCGCAGGGTTGGAAATTCAGTACTTC.